This T cell receptor (beta chain) was documented in a study of OX40 agonist ivuxolimab in advanced cancers. Study as a whole: Ivuxolimab, an antibody acting as an agonist of OX40 (CD134), was used to treat patients. Study-level results: Low levels of normalized T-cell clonal expansion also appeared in some nonresponders. Among the lowest peripheral clonal expansion occurred in 0.1-3.0 mg/kg partial responders.

The germline V gene has CDR1 SGHRS and CDR2 YFSETQ. V lost 5 bases and J lost 8; bases outside the gene matches: 9. The CDR3 contains 15 residues. Researchers took blood at baseline, on cycle 4 day 1, and on cycle 7 day 1. TCRdb's table, derived via immunoSEQ multiplex PCR, lists solely in-frame clones and lacks some. The sample carries tens of thousands of clones, 89% recorded once. About this clone: Its antigen is not identified.

This specimen consisted of CD4+ or CD8+ T cells sorted from blood, obtained in a trial of the OX40 agonist ivuxolimab. The V gene is TRBV5-1, the J gene TRBJ2-1; 11 bases line up with TRBD2. This receptor was obtained from an adult with an advanced solid tumor such as melanoma, head and neck, liver or kidney cancer. The CDR3 reads CASRPLAGASDEQFF. DNA of the CDR3: TGCGCCAGCAGACCACTAGCGGGAGCTTCCGATGAGCAGTTCTTC.